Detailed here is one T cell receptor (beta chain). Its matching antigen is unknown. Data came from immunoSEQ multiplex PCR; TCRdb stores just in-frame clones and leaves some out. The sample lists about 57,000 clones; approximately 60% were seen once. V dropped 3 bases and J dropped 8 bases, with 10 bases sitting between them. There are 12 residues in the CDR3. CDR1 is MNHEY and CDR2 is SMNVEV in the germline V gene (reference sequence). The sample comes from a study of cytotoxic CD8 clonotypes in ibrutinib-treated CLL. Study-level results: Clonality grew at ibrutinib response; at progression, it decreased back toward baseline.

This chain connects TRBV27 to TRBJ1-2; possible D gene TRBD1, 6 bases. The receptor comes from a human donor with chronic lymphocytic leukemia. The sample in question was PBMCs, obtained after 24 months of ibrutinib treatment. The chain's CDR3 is CASSFRGLGYTF. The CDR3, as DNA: TGTGCCAGCAGTTTTCGGGGGCTCGGCTACACCTTC.